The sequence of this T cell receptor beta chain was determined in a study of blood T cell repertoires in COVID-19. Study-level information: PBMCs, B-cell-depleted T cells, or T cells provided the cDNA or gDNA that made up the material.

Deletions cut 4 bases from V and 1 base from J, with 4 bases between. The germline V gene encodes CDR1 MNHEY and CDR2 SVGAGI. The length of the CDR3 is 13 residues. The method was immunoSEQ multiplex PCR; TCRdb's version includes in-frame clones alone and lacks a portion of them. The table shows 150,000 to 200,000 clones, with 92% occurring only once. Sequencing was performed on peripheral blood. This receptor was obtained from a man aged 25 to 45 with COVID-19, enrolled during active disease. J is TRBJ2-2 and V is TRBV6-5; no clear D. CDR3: CASSFRNTGELFF. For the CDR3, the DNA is TGTGCCAGCAGTTTCAGGAACACCGGGGAGCTGTTTTTT.